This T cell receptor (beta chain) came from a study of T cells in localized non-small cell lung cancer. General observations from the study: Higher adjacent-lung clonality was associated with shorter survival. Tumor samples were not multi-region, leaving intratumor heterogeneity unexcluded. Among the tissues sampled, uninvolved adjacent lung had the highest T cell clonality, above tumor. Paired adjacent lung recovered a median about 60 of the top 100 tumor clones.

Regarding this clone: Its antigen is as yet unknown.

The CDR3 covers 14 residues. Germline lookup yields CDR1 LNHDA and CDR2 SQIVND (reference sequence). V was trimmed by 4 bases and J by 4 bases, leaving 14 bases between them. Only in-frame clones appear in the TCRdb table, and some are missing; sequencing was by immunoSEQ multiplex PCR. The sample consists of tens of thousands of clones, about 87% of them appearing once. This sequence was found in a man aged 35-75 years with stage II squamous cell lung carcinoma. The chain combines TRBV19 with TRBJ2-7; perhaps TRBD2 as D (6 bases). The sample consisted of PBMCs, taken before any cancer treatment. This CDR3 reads CASSNGGPGYEQYF. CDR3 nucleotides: TGTGCCAGTAGTAACGGGGGTCCCGGGTACGAGCAGTACTTC.